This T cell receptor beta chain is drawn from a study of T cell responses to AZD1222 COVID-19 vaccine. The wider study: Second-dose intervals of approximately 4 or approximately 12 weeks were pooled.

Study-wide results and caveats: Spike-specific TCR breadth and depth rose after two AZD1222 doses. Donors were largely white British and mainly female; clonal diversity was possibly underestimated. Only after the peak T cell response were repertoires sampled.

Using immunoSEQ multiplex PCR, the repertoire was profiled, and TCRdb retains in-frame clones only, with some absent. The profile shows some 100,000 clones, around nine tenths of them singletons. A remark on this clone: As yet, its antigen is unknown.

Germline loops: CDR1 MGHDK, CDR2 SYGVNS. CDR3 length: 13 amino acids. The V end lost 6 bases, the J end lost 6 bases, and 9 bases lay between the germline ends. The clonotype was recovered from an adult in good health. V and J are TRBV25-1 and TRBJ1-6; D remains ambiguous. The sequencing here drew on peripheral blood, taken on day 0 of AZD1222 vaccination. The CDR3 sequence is CASRGDFNSPLHF. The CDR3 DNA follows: TGTGCCAGCAGAGGAGATTTTAATTCACCCCTCCACTTT.